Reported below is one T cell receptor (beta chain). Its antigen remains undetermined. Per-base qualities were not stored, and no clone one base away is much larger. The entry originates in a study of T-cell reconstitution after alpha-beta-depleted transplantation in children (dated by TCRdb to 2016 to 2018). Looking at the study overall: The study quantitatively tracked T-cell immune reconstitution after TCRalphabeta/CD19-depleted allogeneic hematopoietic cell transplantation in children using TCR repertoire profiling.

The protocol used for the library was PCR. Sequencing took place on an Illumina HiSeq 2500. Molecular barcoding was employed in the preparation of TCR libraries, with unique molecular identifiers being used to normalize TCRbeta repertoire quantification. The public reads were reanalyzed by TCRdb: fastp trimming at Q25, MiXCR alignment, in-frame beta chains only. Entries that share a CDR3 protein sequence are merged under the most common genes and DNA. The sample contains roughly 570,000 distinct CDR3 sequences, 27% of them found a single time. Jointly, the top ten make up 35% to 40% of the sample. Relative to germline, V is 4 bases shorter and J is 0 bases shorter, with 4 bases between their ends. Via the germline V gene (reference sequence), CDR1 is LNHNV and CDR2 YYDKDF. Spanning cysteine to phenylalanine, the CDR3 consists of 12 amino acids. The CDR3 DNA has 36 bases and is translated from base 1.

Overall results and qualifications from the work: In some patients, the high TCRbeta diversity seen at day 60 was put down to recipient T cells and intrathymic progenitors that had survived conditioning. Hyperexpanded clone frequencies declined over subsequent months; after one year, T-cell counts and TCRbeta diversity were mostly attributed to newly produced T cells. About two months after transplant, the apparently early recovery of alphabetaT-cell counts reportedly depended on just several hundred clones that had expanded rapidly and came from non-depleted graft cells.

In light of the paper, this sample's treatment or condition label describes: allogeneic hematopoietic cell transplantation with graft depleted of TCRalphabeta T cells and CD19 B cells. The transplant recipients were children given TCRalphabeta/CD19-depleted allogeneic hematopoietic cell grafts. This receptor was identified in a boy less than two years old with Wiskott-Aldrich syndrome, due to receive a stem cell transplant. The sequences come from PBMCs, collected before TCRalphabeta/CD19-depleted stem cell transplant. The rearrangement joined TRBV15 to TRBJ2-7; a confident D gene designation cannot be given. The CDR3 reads CATSKGSYEQYF. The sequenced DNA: TGTGCCACCAGCAAAGGCTCCTACGAGCAGTACTTC.